This T cell receptor (beta chain) originates from a study of CD8+CD57+ T cells in acquired aplastic anemia. Study-level information: Sorted CD4+ and CD8+ cells yielded around 3.3 ug of DNA on average. Study-level findings and limits: Patients and controls shared some 30 CD8+ CDR3 sequences, highly expressed in patients.

This clonotype was counted ten times or more. The target antigen is unknown. Genomic DNA templated the TCR beta VDJ and CDR3 profiling. TCRdb reprocessed the reads with MiXCR, giving one entry per CDR3 protein. Among about 470,000 distinct CDR3 sequences, more than 25% were seen once, and the ten largest hold about 0.8%. Patients included in sequencing had previously demonstrated CD8+CD57+ cell expansion by flow cytometry. The blood sampling took place in patients who had so far received no therapy. The CDR3 covers 13 residues. Germline lookup yields CDR1 SQVTM and CDR2 ANQGSEA. Trimming took off 3 bases at V and 4 bases at J, with 12 bases between the two ends.

The chain uses TRBV29-1 and TRBJ2-5; TRBD2 is a possible D gene (6 bases). The sequencing sample was made of sorted CD4+, CD8+, or CD8+CD57+ T cells (not recorded which) from PBMCs. This receptor was taken from a human donor with aplastic anemia. CDR3 nucleotides: TGCAGCGTTGATGGTGTTAGCGGAGAGACCCAGTACTTC. Its translation: CSVDGVSGETQYF.